This TCR beta chain originates from a study of blood T cell repertoires in COVID-19. In the study overall: Material from acute and convalescent COVID-19 was sourced from the United States, Italy and Spain.

Cohort allocation depended upon clinical history that participants reported. The table came from immunoSEQ multiplex PCR; TCRdb's copy has only in-frame clones and leaves some out. The sample yields under 300,000 clones, about 89% seen once. This sequence originates from a woman aged 40 to 50 who had recovered from COVID-19. Sequenced input: PBMCs or T cells enriched from blood (not recorded which).

The CDR3 DNA follows: TGCGCCAGCAGCTCGGGGAGCCTGAGCTCCTACGAGCAGTACTTC. Translated: CASSSGSLSSYEQYF. The chain employs TRBV5-1 and TRBJ2-7, with D perhaps matching TRBD2 (5 bases). The CDR3 consists of 15 residues. Germline V gene data show CDR1 as SGHRS and CDR2 as YFSETQ. V gave up 3 bases and J gave up 0 bases, with 13 bases separating them.